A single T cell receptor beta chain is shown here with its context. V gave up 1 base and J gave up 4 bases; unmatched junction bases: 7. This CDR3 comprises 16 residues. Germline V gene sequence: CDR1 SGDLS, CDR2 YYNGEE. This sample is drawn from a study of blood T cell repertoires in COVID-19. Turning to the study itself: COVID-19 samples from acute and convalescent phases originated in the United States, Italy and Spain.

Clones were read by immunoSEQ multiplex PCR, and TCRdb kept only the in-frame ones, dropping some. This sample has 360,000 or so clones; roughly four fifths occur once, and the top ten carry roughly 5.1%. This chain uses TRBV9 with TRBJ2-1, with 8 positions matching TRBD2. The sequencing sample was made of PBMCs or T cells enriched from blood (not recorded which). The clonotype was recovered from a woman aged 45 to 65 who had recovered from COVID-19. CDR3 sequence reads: CASSVSGGRRYNEQFF. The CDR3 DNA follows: TGTGCCAGCAGCGTATCTGGCGGGAGGAGATACAATGAGCAGTTCTTC.